Presented here are 7 T cell receptor beta chains from one specimen sequenced in a study of T cells in localized non-small cell lung cancer. The repertoire was sequenced with immunoSEQ multiplex PCR; TCRdb's copy has only in-frame clones and lacks some. The sample consists of about 40,000 clones, 81% of them appearing once. The specimen was peripheral blood mononuclear cells, collected before any cancer treatment. The receptor set was obtained from a male donor aged 60 or over with stage II lung adenocarcinoma.

The sample holds one count of this clone. The J gene is TRBJ2-3, the V gene TRBV15; 8 nucleotides agree with TRBD1. The V and J ends lost 3 bases and 6 bases, in that order; junction bases with no gene match: 8. Germline CDR1 reads LNHNV; CDR2 reads YYDKDF (reference sequence). This CDR3 is 15 amino acids long. The CDR3 here is CATSSFGQGGDTQYF. DNA of the CDR3: TGTGCCACCAGCAGCTTCGGACAGGGCGGGGATACGCAGTATTTT.

This chain connects TRBV6-4 to TRBJ1-1; D is uncertain. The CDR3 sequence is 13 residues long. Germline lookup yields CDR1 MRHNA and CDR2 SNTAGT. Trimming removed 3 bases at V and 5 bases at J, with 10 bases between. CDR3 sequence (DNA): TGTGCCAGCAGTGAGAGGGTCGGGACTGAAGCTTTCTTT. Amino acids: CASSERVGTEAFF.

The chain links TRBV20-1 to TRBJ2-5; D is undetermined. The CDR3 has 10 amino acids. The V gene's germline CDR1 is DFQATT and CDR2 SNEGSKA (reference sequence). Deletions cut 2 bases from V and 3 bases from J, with 1 base between. CDR3 sequence: CSARKETQYF. The CDR3 nucleotides read TGCAGTGCTAGAAAAGAGACCCAGTACTTC.

This clone was observed a single time. The chain is built from TRBV9 and TRBJ2-2; D unresolved. Germline CDR1 is SGDLS and CDR2 is YYNGEE. CDR3 size: 14 residues. Trimming shortened V by 4 bases and J by 1 base, and 8 bases separated the two germline ends. CDR3: CASSPRLNTGELFF. CDR3 nucleotide sequence: TGTGCCAGCAGCCCCCGACTGAACACCGGGGAGCTGTTTTTT. The full variable domain, in which reference TRBV9 and TRBJ2-2 provide the parts outside the CDR3, is DSGVTQTPKHLITATGQRVTLRCSPRSGDLSVYWYQQSLDQGLQFLIQYYNGEERAKGNILERFSAQQFPDLHSELNLSSLELGDSALYFCASSPRLNTGELFFGEGSRLTVL.

This clone was seen a single time. The chain is built from TRBV7-3 and TRBJ2-2, with D perhaps matching TRBD2 (5 bases). The V gene lost 5 bases and the J gene lost 5 bases, with 18 bases spanning the gap. CDR1 and CDR2 (germline): SGHTA, FQGTGA. The CDR3 runs 16 residues. CDR3 DNA sequence: TGTGCCAGCAGCCTCTTGGCGGGTCCCCTTACCGGGGAGCTGTTTTTT. This codes for CASSLLAGPLTGELFF. Together with reference TRBV7-3 and TRBJ2-2, the CDR3 gives the full variable domain: GAGVSQTPSNKVTEKGKYVELRCDPISGHTALYWYRQSLGQGPEFLIYFQGTGAADDSGLPNDRFFAVRPEGSVSTLKIQRTERGDSAVYLCASSLLAGPLTGELFFGEGSRLTVL.

This clone was recorded a few times. J is TRBJ1-3 and V is TRBV7-2; D not certain. Trimming took off 5 bases at V and 8 bases at J, with 13 bases between the two ends. Germline V lookup: CDR1 SGHTA, CDR2 FQGNSA. The CDR3 runs 13 residues. In DNA, the CDR3 is TGTGCCAGCAGCCCGAGAAAGGAGGACACCATATATTTT. This encodes CASSPRKEDTIYF.

The genes are TRBV5-6 and TRBJ1-2; D possibly corresponds to TRBD1 (5 bases). Germline V gene lookup returns CDR1 SGHDT and CDR2 YYEEEE. The CDR3 runs to 13 residues. V dropped 4 bases and J dropped 3 bases, with 10 bases sitting between them. CDR3 coding DNA: TGTGCCAGCAGCCCGGACATATACTATGGCTACACCTTC. This sequence encodes CASSPDIYYGYTF.